Presented here are 30 T cell receptor beta chains from one specimen sequenced in a study of human T cells and chemical hapten exposure. The time point was: patch test 3, about 24 weeks after DPC sensitization. This sample's treatment: therapeutic diphenylcyclopropenone sensitization with weekly scalp DPC. TCRdb re-analysed the RACE reads in MiXCR, keeping a single row per CDR3 protein. The sample carries under 75,000 distinct CDR3 sequences, 8.5% to 14% recorded once. Material: whole blood, obtained in connection with sensitization to the hapten diphenylcyclopropenone (DPC). The receptors stem from a woman aged 45-60 years with alopecia areata. Some clones in this sample may be carry-over from other donors' samples.

In this sample, this clonotype turned up many times. In DNA, the CDR3 is TGCAGTGCTAGTCGGGGAATCAACTATGGCTACACCTTC. Translating gives CSASRGINYGYTF. The rearrangement uses TRBV20-1 and TRBJ1-2; no firm D call. The CDR3 extends over 13 amino acids. V lost 3 bases and J 2 bases, leaving 10 bases between the germline ends. Germline V gene lookup returns CDR1 DFQATT and CDR2 SNEGSKA (reference sequence).

This clonotype has a count of ten or more. The CDR3 region has the DNA TGTGCCAGCAGCTTATCCGCACCTTCTAACTATGGCTACACCTTC. Its translation is CASSLSAPSNYGYTF. The chain joins TRBV7-2 to TRBJ1-2, with D unresolved. Trimming stripped 2 bases from V and 0 bases from J, with 10 bases between. In germline, CDR1 is SGHTA, CDR2 FQGNSA. This CDR3 has 15 residues.

The chain carries TRBV9 and TRBJ2-7, with 8 bases that match TRBD2. This CDR3 has 16 amino acids. V trimming: 2 bases; J trimming: 0 bases; junction bases outside the gene matches: 7. Germline CDR1 reads SGDLS; CDR2 reads YYNGEE. CDR3 region: CASSVSSGLSSYEQYF. The CDR3 DNA reads as TGTGCCAGCAGCGTTTCTAGCGGGCTTAGCTCCTACGAGCAGTACTTC.

This clonotype was found a few times. The chain combines TRBV11-2 with TRBJ1-1, with 7 positions matching TRBD1. Germline CDR1 SGHAT, CDR2 FQNNGV. The CDR3 runs to 20 residues. J lost 3 bases, V lost 0 bases, and 19 bases had no gene match. The CDR3 here is CASSLDLRVVFGQDDTEAFF. CDR3 sequence (DNA): TGTGCCAGCAGCTTAGATCTAAGGGTTGTTTTTGGACAGGATGACACTGAAGCTTTCTTT.

This clonotype was counted between two and nine times. The chain carries TRBV7-2 and TRBJ2-7, with 10 bases that match TRBD2. Germline CDR1 SGHTA, CDR2 FQGNSA. The CDR3 contains 14 residues. Trimming at V came to 5 bases and at J to 3 bases, leaving 4 bases not matched to a gene. The CDR3: CASSARTSGYEQYF. The CDR3 coding sequence is TGTGCCAGCAGCGCCCGGACTAGCGGCTACGAGCAGTACTTC.

This clonotype occurred a few times. The V and J genes are TRBV28 and TRBJ2-2; 8 bases are shared with TRBD1. Trimming removed 6 bases from V and 7 bases from J; junction bases left unmatched: 7. Germline assignment: CDR1 MDHEN and CDR2 SYDVKM. The CDR3 contains 14 residues. The CDR3 protein is CASSRTGQNGELFF. CDR3 DNA: TGTGCCAGCAGCCGGACAGGGCAGAACGGGGAGCTGTTTTTT. The whole variable domain, remainder taken from reference TRBV28 and TRBJ2-2, is DVKVTQSSRYLVKRTGEKVFLECVQDMDHENMFWYRQDPGLGLRLIYFSYDVKMKEKGDIPEGYSVSREKKERFSLILESASTNQTSMYLCASSRTGQNGELFFGEGSRLTVL.

This clonotype was found many times. The chain employs TRBV7-2 and TRBJ2-1; no clear D gene. In germline, CDR1 is SGHTA, CDR2 FQGNSA. CDR3 length equals 12 residues. V lost 4 bases and J 6 bases, leaving 7 bases between the germline ends. In nucleotides, the CDR3 is TGTGCCAGCAGCTCTTCACGCAATGAGCAGTTCTTC. Translation gives CASSSSRNEQFF.

This clonotype was observed at least ten times. The chain carries TRBV18 and TRBJ1-5; no reliable D call. The germline V gene has CDR1 KGHSH and CDR2 LQKENI. This CDR3 region has 13 residues. CDR3 region: CATSPGSNQPQHF. Here the CDR3 DNA reads TGTGCTACCTCTCCGGGGAGCAATCAGCCCCAGCATTTT.

This clonotype was recorded many times. The chain combines TRBV19 with TRBJ2-7, with TRBD1 matching over 7 bases. Germline V gene data show CDR1 as LNHDA and CDR2 as SQIVND (reference sequence). The CDR3 contains 14 residues. J gave up 3 bases and V 2 bases, and 4 bases lay outside the gene matches. In DNA form, the CDR3 reads TGTGCCAGTAGTATAAACCAGGGGGACTACGAGCAGTACTTC. Translated, it gives CASSINQGDYEQYF.

In its sample, this clonotype was seen a few times. The V gene is TRBV5-1, the J gene TRBJ2-7; TRBD1 is a possible D gene (6 bases). Germline-derived CDR1 and CDR2 are SGHRS and YFSETQ. Trimming removed 2 bases at V and 2 bases at J, with 17 bases between. This CDR3 contains 16 residues. The CDR3 reads CASSFGRPRGTYEQYF. The CDR3 DNA follows: TGCGCCAGCAGCTTTGGTCGACCCAGGGGCACCTACGAGCAGTACTTC.

There are many counts of this clonotype. The genes are TRBV6-6 and TRBJ1-3, with 8 bases identical to TRBD1. This CDR3 comprises 15 residues. Germline loops: CDR1 MNHNY, CDR2 SVGAGI (reference sequence). Trimming removed 5 bases from V and 7 bases from J; junction bases left unmatched: 10. For the CDR3, the DNA is TGTGCCAGCAGTAACCCAGGACAGGGTTTGAACACCATATATTTT. Translated, it gives CASSNPGQGLNTIYF.

This clonotype has only a few counts. V is TRBV6-2 or TRBV6-3 and J is TRBJ1-5, with D unresolved. V was cut by 0 bases and J by 5 bases, with 11 bases left in between. CDR3 length: 15 amino acids. CDR1 MNHEY and CDR2 SVGEGT come from the germline V gene. CDR3 protein: CASSYSAGRHQPQHF. The CDR3 DNA reads TGTGCCAGCAGTTACTCGGCAGGTCGACATCAGCCCCAGCATTTT.

This clonotype has at least ten counts. V usage is TRBV18 and J usage is TRBJ2-1; 8 bases match TRBD2. Unmatched junction bases numbered 9, after V lost 6 bases and J lost 8 bases. This CDR3 is 14 amino acids long. Germline lookup yields CDR1 KGHSH and CDR2 LQKENI. The CDR3 loop is CASSPSGSQDEQFF. In nucleotides, the CDR3 is TGTGCCAGCTCCCCCAGCGGGAGTCAGGATGAGCAGTTCTTC.

This clonotype has a count of ten or more. This chain's CDR3 is CASSAGGGEKLFF. The CDR3 DNA reads as TGTGCCAGCAGTGCAGGGGGCGGTGAAAAACTGTTTTTT. This chain uses TRBV6-1 with TRBJ1-4, with 8 bases matching TRBD1. In germline, CDR1 is MNHNS, CDR2 SASEGT. The CDR3 runs to 13 residues. V shed 4 bases and J 7 bases; nucleotides not matched to a gene: 2.

A few counts support this clonotype. V gene TRBV3-1 combines with J gene TRBJ2-3, with D possibly called TRBD1 or TRBD2 (6 bases each). This CDR3 comprises 14 residues. V was cut by 6 bases and J by 9 bases, with 19 bases left in between. The germline CDR1 and CDR2 sequences are LGHDT and YNNKEL (reference sequence). The CDR3 reads CASSPGALSRTQYF. CDR3 DNA sequence: TGTGCCAGCAGTCCGGGGGCGCTGAGCCGAACGCAGTATTTT.

There are a few counts of this clonotype. V usage is TRBV29-1 and J usage is TRBJ1-1; D is unresolved. Trimming shortened V by 6 bases and J by 0 bases, and 8 bases separated the two germline ends. Germline CDR1 is SQVTM and CDR2 is ANQGSEA. The CDR3 runs 12 residues. DNA for the CDR3: TGCAGCGTGGGAGGAGTGAACACTGAAGCTTTCTTT. It translates to CSVGGVNTEAFF.

This clonotype was counted at least ten times. As DNA, the CDR3 is TGTGCCAGCAGCTTGGACAGGGCGGATGGCTACACCTTC. This translates into CASSLDRADGYTF. V gene TRBV5-6 combines with J gene TRBJ1-2; tentative D call: TRBD1 (6 bases). Trimming shortened V by 0 bases and J by 6 bases, and 9 bases separated the two germline ends. CDR3 length equals 13 residues. The germline CDR1 and CDR2 sequences are SGHDT and YYEEEE.

V gene TRBV4-2 combines with J gene TRBJ2-3; 9 bases line up with TRBD2. V trimming: 4 bases; J trimming: 6 bases; junction bases outside the gene matches: 8. The CDR3 sequence is 15 residues long. The V gene's germline CDR1 is LGHNA and CDR2 YNFKEQ. The chain's CDR3 is CASSPGTSRRDTQYF. The CDR3 DNA is TGTGCCAGCAGCCCCGGGACTAGCCGCCGGGATACGCAGTATTTT.

This clonotype was picked up many times. The chain combines TRBV7-2 with TRBJ2-3; D is unresolved. The CDR3 is 13 amino acids. V dropped 5 bases and J dropped 11 bases, with 17 bases sitting between them. Germline assignment: CDR1 SGHTA and CDR2 FQGNSA. CDR3 sequence: CASSPRTPTLQYF. In DNA, the CDR3 is TGTGCCAGCAGCCCCAGGACCCCCACACTGCAGTATTTT.

This clonotype has ten or more counts. The chain employs TRBV6-6 and TRBJ1-5; TRBD1 matches at 9 bases. Germline trimming cut 4 bases from V and 1 base from J; bases unmatched to any gene: 2. The CDR3 is made up of 15 amino acids. Germline assignment: CDR1 MNHNY and CDR2 SVGAGI (reference sequence). CDR3 DNA: TGTGCCAGCAGTTTGGGGACAGGGAGCAATCAGCCCCAGCATTTT. It is translated as CASSLGTGSNQPQHF.

The genes are TRBV28 and TRBJ2-3, with 12 bases aligning to TRBD2. CDR1 is MDHEN, CDR2 SYDVKM, per germline. The V gene end was trimmed by 5 bases and the J gene end by 3 bases; junction bases not matched to a gene: 3. This CDR3 contains 15 residues. CDR3 protein: CASSIGTSGTDTQYF. CDR3 nucleotide sequence: TGTGCCAGCAGTATAGGGACTAGCGGGACAGATACGCAGTATTTT.

This clonotype has a count of ten or more. The chain combines TRBV29-1 with TRBJ2-7; 8 bases line up with TRBD1. J lost 5 bases, V lost 2 bases, and 5 bases had no gene match. The germline V gene encodes CDR1 SQVTM and CDR2 ANQGSEA. The CDR3 is 13 residues long. In DNA form, the CDR3 reads TGCAGCGTTGAACTATCGGACAGGGACGAGCAGTACTTC. Translating it yields CSVELSDRDEQYF.

As to this clonotype: Since a much larger clone is just one base distant, this may be a read error. V and J are TRBV6-1 and TRBJ1-4; D is unclear. The CDR3 is 13 amino acids. V was pared by 2 bases and J by 7 bases, with 8 bases between. Germline V lookup: CDR1 MNHNS, CDR2 SASEGT. The CDR3 DNA is TGTGCCAGCAGTGAATCCGCCAGTGAAAAACTGTTTTTT. Its translation: CASSESASEKLFF.

This clonotype came up a few times. This chain links TRBV7-2 with TRBJ1-1; D might be TRBD1 (5 bases). The germline CDR1 and CDR2 sequences are SGHTA and FQGNSA. Trimming pared 1 base from V and 3 bases from J, leaving 15 bases between. This CDR3 spans 16 amino acids. The CDR3 sequence is CASSLDAGLRDTEAFF. CDR3 nucleotides: TGTGCCAGCAGCTTAGATGCAGGGTTGAGGGACACTGAAGCTTTCTTT.

CDR3 sequence reads: CASSPRTGSLSGANVLTF. CDR3 sequence (DNA): TGTGCCAGCTCACCACGGACAGGGTCTCTGTCAGGGGCCAACGTCCTGACTTTC. The chain uses TRBV18 and TRBJ2-6, with 8 bases identical to TRBD1. This CDR3 spans 18 amino acids. The germline gives CDR1 KGHSH, CDR2 LQKENI. J lost 4 bases, V lost 1 base, and 9 bases had no gene match. Drawing the rest from reference TRBV18 and TRBJ2-6, the complete variable domain is NAGVMQNPRHLVRRRGQEARLRCSPMKGHSHVYWYRQLPEEGLKFMVYLQKENIIDESGMPKERFSAEFPKEGPSILRIQQVVRGDSAAYFCASSPRTGSLSGANVLTFGAGSRLTVL.

The rearrangement links TRBV9 to TRBJ1-4; 7 bases line up with TRBD1. The germline CDR1 and CDR2 sequences are SGDLS and YYNGEE. The ends lost 3 bases at V and 2 bases at J; junction bases unmatched: 7. This CDR3 region has 16 residues. The CDR3 reads CASSAQMGQTNEKLFF. Here the CDR3 DNA reads TGTGCCAGCAGCGCTCAAATGGGACAGACTAATGAAAAACTGTTTTTT.

CDR3 region: CSAGTRYTDTQYF. For the CDR3, the DNA is TGCAGCGCGGGGACTAGATACACAGATACGCAGTATTTT. This chain joins TRBV29-1 and TRBJ2-3; 8 nucleotides match TRBD2. CDR1 is SQVTM, CDR2 ANQGSEA, per germline. CDR3 length equals 13 residues. Trimming took 7 bases from V and 2 from J; bases not matched to a gene: 5.

This clonotype was observed at least ten times. The chain recombines TRBV6-1 with TRBJ1-5; D is uncertain. The CDR3 runs 14 residues. Germline lookup yields CDR1 MNHNS and CDR2 SASEGT. Trimming cost V 7 bases and J 0 bases, with 10 bases left between them. CDR3 nucleotides: TGTGCCAGCACGGAGGCCCTTAGCAATCAGCCCCAGCATTTT. Translating it yields CASTEALSNQPQHF.

This clonotype came up many times. The chain combines TRBV28 with TRBJ2-3, with TRBD2 identical over 12 bases. Unmatched junction bases numbered 9, after V lost 2 bases and J lost 3 bases. Germline values: CDR1 MDHEN, CDR2 SYDVKM. CDR3 size: 18 residues. CDR3 residues: CASSLRSASGRGTDTQYF. For the CDR3, the DNA is TGTGCCAGCAGTTTAAGGTCTGCTAGCGGGAGGGGAACAGATACGCAGTATTTT.

The chain uses TRBV11-2 and TRBJ2-7; unclear D gene. The CDR3 totals 14 residues. Deletions cut 7 bases from V and 2 bases from J, with 15 bases between. Per germline, CDR1 SGHAT and CDR2 FQNNGV. DNA for the CDR3: TGTGCCAGCACCAAAGCAGAATTGACCTACGAGCAGTACTTC. Its protein product is CASTKAELTYEQYF.